Presented here are 17 T cell receptor beta chains from one specimen sequenced in a study of regulatory T cells in long-lasting Graves disease. Arm-PCR of CDR3 regions and iRepertoire HTBI primers were used to build TCR beta libraries. Each CDR3 protein is one row after TCRdb ran MiXCR on the multiplex PCR reads. The sample lists around 500,000 distinct CDR3 sequences; around 15% were seen once. Stated time point: newly diagnosed GD, antithyroid drugs for less than 3 months. The TCR library was made from RNA that had been extracted from PBMCs in TRIzol. These same records also appear under a second study, on T cells in Graves' hyperthyroidism and ophthalmopathy.

Specimen: peripheral blood mononuclear cells (PBMCs), collected at new diagnosis, from a patient treated with antithyroid drugs. These receptors were obtained from a woman aged 40 to 65 with Graves disease.

This clonotype appeared many times. CDR3 loop: CASGLALTVNTEAFF. The CDR3 nucleotides are TGTGCTAGTGGTTTGGCCCTTACAGTGAACACTGAAGCTTTCTTT. The genes are TRBV12-5 and TRBJ1-1; no reliable D call. V was clipped by 1 base and J by 0 bases, with 9 bases between them. Germline assignment: CDR1 LGHNT and CDR2 FRNRAP. The CDR3 is made up of 15 amino acids.

The chain employs TRBV7-9 and TRBJ2-6; weak D call: TRBD2 (5 bases). V dropped 10 bases and J dropped 0 bases, with 13 bases sitting between them. There are 15 residues in the CDR3. Germline V gene data show CDR1 as SEHNR and CDR2 as FQNEAQ (reference sequence). The CDR3 coding sequence is TGTGCCACCCCGGGCGGACTCTCTGGGGCCAACGTCCTGACTTTC. Protein sequence: CATPGGLSGANVLTF. Drawing the rest from reference TRBV7-9 and TRBJ2-6, the complete variable domain is DTGVSQNPRHKITKRGQNVTFRCDPISEHNRLYWYRQTLGQGPEFLTYFQNEAQLEKSRLLSDRFSAERPKGSFSTLEIQRTEQGDSAMYLCATPGGLSGANVLTFGAGSRLTVL.

Comment on this clonotype: A much larger clone is a single base away; this may be a read error. The V gene is TRBV7-2, the J gene TRBJ1-4; the D gene is possibly TRBD1 (5 bases). CDR1 is SGHTA, CDR2 FQGNSA, per germline. The CDR3 contains 14 residues. V was cut by 1 base and J by 8 bases, with 11 bases left in between. The CDR3 nucleotides read TGTGCCAGCAGCTTAGACCCAGGGTGCGAAAAACTGTTTTTT. Its translation: CASSLDPGCEKLFF.

A word on this clonotype: Germline and junction disagree at one end, which may indicate a read error. This chain joins TRBV4-1 and TRBJ2-3; 9 bases line up with TRBD2. This CDR3 is 16 amino acids long. The germline gives CDR1 MGHRA, CDR2 YSYEKL. CDR3 in DNA: TGCGTCAGCAGCCCCAGGGCTAGCGGGGTTTCAGATACGCAGTATTTT. This codes for CVSSPRASGVSDTQYF.

The gene calls are TRBV7-8 and TRBJ2-5; D remains unclear. The V end was cut by 2 bases, the J end by 1 base, with 11 bases between. Germline CDR1 is SGHVS and CDR2 is FQNEAQ. The CDR3 runs to 15 residues. The CDR3 nucleotides read TGTGCCAGCAGCTTATTAGGGATTAGCCAAGAGACCCAGTACTTC. Translating gives CASSLLGISQETQYF.

The rearrangement links TRBV20-1 to TRBJ1-2; 8 bases are shared with TRBD1. Germline CDR1 reads DFQATT; CDR2 reads SNEGSKA (reference sequence). This CDR3 is 17 amino acids long. V gave up 1 base and J gave up 0 bases; unmatched junction bases: 10. CDR3 loop: CSARGLAGGLSNYGYTF. CDR3 DNA sequence: TGCAGTGCTAGAGGGTTGGCAGGGGGCCTCTCTAACTATGGCTACACCTTC.

V gene TRBV6-5 combines with J gene TRBJ2-7; tentatively, D is TRBD1 or TRBD2 (5 bases each). Per the germline V gene, CDR1 is MNHEY and CDR2 is SVGAGI. The ends were cut back, 0 bases at V and 6 bases at J, with 9 bases in the middle. This CDR3 spans 13 amino acids. As DNA, the CDR3 is TGTGCCAGCAGTTACTCCGGGGCTGCCGAGCAGTACTTC. Protein sequence: CASSYSGAAEQYF.

In this sample, this clonotype turned up a few times. The genes are TRBV7-9 and TRBJ2-2, with 9 bases that match TRBD1. The germline V gene encodes CDR1 SEHNR and CDR2 FQNEAQ (reference sequence). Trimming took 5 bases from V and 5 from J; bases not matched to a gene: 6. The CDR3 has 15 amino acids. Written as DNA, the CDR3 is TGTGCCAGCAGCCTGGGACAGGGAAAAACCGGGGAGCTGTTTTTT. Amino acids: CASSLGQGKTGELFF.

This clonotype was detected ten times or more. The chain combines TRBV12-3 or TRBV12-4 with TRBJ1-3, with D possibly TRBD1 on 6 matching bases. The CDR3 sequence is 14 residues long. Trimming removed 6 bases from V and 3 bases from J, with 12 bases in between. This CDR3 is CASRLTGSGNTIYF. The DNA for the CDR3 is TGTGCCAGCAGACTCACAGGGAGTGGAAACACCATATATTTT.

This clonotype was detected ten times or more. This chain uses TRBV2 with TRBJ1-2; maybe TRBD1 (6 bases). The CDR3 runs to 12 residues. Trimming left V 11 bases short and J 3 bases short, with 13 bases between. Germline V gene data show CDR1 as SNHLY and CDR2 as FYNNEI. CDR3 sequence reads: CAVQGEYYGYTF. The CDR3 DNA sequence: TGTGCCGTACAGGGAGAATACTATGGCTACACCTTC.

This clonotype was found a few times. The V and J genes are TRBV25-1 and TRBJ1-2, with no clear D. The CDR3 contains 12 residues. The germline V gene encodes CDR1 MGHDK and CDR2 SYGVNS. The V and J ends lost 1 base and 8 bases respectively, with 8 bases between them. CDR3 loop: CASSELTIGYTF. Here the CDR3 DNA reads TGTGCCAGCAGTGAATTGACGATCGGCTACACCTTC.

The table lists this clonotype with many counts. The chain carries TRBV3-1 and TRBJ1-2; D gene uncertain. V was shortened by 1 base and J by 7 bases, with 7 bases between the two germline ends. The CDR3 totals 12 residues. The V gene's germline CDR1 is LGHDT and CDR2 YNNKEL (reference sequence). The CDR3 is CASSQATGGYTF. The CDR3 DNA sequence: TGTGCCAGCAGCCAAGCCACGGGTGGCTACACCTTC.

V and J are TRBV29-1 and TRBJ2-1, with D possibly being TRBD1 (5 bases). This CDR3 spans 11 amino acids. Between the trimmed V and J ends, which lost 7 bases and 8 bases, there was a span of 12 bases. CDR1 and CDR2 (germline): SQVTM, ANQGSEA. The CDR3 reads CSGGHGDEQFF. CDR3 in DNA: TGCAGCGGCGGACATGGCGATGAGCAGTTCTTC.

In its sample, this clonotype was seen a few times. The gene calls are TRBV6-1 and TRBJ2-3, with TRBD2 matching 7 bases. The CDR3 contains 16 residues. The trim removed 6 bases at V and 2 bases at J, leaving 11 bases unmatched. CDR1 and CDR2 (germline): MNHNS, SASEGT. CDR3 DNA sequence: TGTGCCAGCAGCCCACAGGCGGGGGTTCTCACAGATACGCAGTATTTT. Amino acid sequence: CASSPQAGVLTDTQYF.

The sample holds many counts of this clonotype. The chain links TRBV19 to TRBJ1-1; 8 positions agree with TRBD1. Per germline, CDR1 LNHDA and CDR2 SQIVND (reference sequence). Losses at the gene ends were 10 bases for V and 2 bases for J; bases not matched to a gene: 6. The CDR3 has 13 amino acids. The CDR3 coding sequence is TGTGCCACCAAGGGACAGGTAAACACTGAAGCTTTCTTT. This codes for CATKGQVNTEAFF.

With respect to this clonotype: One junction end does not reproduce the germline sequence, and a read error may be involved. V usage is TRBV5-1 and J usage is TRBJ1-6; 9 nucleotides agree with TRBD1. This CDR3 region has 15 residues. CDR1 and CDR2 from the germline V gene are SGHRS and YFSETQ. The CDR3 coding sequence is TGCGCCAGCAGCTTGGGGACAGGGGAATGGTCACCTCTCCACTTT. Its protein product is CASSLGTGEWSPLHF.

V is TRBV19 and J is TRBJ1-5; D possibly corresponds to TRBD1 (6 bases). This CDR3 is 18 amino acids long. The germline gives CDR1 LNHDA, CDR2 SQIVND (reference sequence). The V and J ends lost 3 bases and 4 bases respectively, with 22 bases between them. CDR3 amino acids: CASSMLGGRSQLNQPQHF. The CDR3 DNA is TGTGCCAGTAGTATGTTGGGGGGCAGATCTCAACTTAATCAGCCCCAGCATTTT.